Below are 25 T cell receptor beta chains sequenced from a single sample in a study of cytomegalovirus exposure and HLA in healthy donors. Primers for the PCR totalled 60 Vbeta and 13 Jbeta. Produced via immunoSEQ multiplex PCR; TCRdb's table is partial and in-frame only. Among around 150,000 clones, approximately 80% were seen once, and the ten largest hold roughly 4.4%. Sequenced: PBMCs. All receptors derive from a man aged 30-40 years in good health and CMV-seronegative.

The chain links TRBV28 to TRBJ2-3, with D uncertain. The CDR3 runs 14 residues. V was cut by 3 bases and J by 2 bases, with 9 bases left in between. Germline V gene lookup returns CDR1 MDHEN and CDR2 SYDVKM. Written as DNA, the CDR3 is TGTGCCAGCAGTTTGCACAGTTCCACAGATACGCAGTATTTT. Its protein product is CASSLHSSTDTQYF.

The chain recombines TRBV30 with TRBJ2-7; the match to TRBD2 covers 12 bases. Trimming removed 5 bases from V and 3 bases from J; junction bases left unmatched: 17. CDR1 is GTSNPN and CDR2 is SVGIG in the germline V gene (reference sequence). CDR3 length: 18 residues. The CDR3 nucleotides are TGTGCCTGGGGGTCGGGACCGCCCCGGACTAGCGGGAACTACGAGCAGTACTTC. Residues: CAWGSGPPRTSGNYEQYF.

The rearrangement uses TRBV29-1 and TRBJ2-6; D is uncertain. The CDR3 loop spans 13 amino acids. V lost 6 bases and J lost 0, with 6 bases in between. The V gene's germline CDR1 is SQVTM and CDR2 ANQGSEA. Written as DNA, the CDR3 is TGCAGCGTCATCATCTCTGGGGCCAACGTCCTGACTTTC. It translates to CSVIISGANVLTF.

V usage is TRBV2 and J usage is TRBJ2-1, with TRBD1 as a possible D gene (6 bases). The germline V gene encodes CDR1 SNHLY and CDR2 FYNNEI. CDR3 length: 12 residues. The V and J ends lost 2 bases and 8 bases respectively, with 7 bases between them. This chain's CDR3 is CASSERGYEQFF. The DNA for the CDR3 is TGTGCCAGCAGTGAAAGGGGGTATGAGCAGTTCTTC.

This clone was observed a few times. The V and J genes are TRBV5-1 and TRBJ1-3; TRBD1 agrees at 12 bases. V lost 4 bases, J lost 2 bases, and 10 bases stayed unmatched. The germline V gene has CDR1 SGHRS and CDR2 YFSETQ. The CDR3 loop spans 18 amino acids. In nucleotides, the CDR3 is TGCGCCAGCAGCCTGGGACAGGGGGCGTCTATAACTGGAAACACCATATATTTT. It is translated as CASSLGQGASITGNTIYF.

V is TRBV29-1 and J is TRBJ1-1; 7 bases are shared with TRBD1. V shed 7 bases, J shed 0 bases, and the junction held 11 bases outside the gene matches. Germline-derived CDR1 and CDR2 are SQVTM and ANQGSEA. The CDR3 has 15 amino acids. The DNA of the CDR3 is TGCAGCGCCACAACTTTGACAGGGATGAACACTGAAGCTTTCTTT. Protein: CSATTLTGMNTEAFF.

In DNA form, the CDR3 reads TGTGCCAGCAGCTCAAGCGGGGACTCCTACGAGCAGTACTTC. The encoded protein is CASSSSGDSYEQYF. The chain joins TRBV28 to TRBJ2-7; 7 positions match TRBD2. V gave up 6 bases and J gave up 0 bases; unmatched junction bases: 5. Looked up from germline, CDR1 is MDHEN and CDR2 is SYDVKM. This CDR3 spans 14 amino acids.

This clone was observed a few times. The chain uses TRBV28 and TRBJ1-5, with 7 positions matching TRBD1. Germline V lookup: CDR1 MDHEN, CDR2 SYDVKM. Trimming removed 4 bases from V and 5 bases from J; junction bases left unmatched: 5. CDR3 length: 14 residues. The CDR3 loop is CASSSGTDYQPQHF. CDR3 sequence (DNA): TGTGCCAGCAGTTCGGGGACAGACTATCAGCCCCAGCATTTT. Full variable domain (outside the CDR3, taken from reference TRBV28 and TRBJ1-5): DVKVTQSSRYLVKRTGEKVFLECVQDMDHENMFWYRQDPGLGLRLIYFSYDVKMKEKGDIPEGYSVSREKKERFSLILESASTNQTSMYLCASSSGTDYQPQHFGDGTRLSIL.

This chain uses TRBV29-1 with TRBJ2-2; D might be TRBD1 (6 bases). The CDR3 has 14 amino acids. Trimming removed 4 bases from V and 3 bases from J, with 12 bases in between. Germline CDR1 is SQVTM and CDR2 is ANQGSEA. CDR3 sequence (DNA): TGCAGCGTTGCACGTCGGACAGACACCGGGGAGCTGTTTTTT. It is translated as CSVARRTDTGELFF.

The CDR3 region has the DNA TGCAGCGACGGACTAGCGGGAGCTTGGGGACGGGACAATGAGCAGTTCTTC. Protein: CSDGLAGAWGRDNEQFF. The rearrangement joins TRBV29-1 to TRBJ2-1, with 13 bases aligning to TRBD2. Per germline, CDR1 SQVTM and CDR2 ANQGSEA. Trimming at V came to 7 bases and at J to 5 bases, leaving 14 bases not matched to a gene. This CDR3 region has 17 residues.

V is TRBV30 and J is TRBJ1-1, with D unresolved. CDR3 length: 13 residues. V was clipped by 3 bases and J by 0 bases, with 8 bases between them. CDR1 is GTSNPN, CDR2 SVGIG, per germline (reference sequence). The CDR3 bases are TGTGCCTGGAGCGACGCGGTGAACACTGAAGCTTTCTTT. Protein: CAWSDAVNTEAFF.

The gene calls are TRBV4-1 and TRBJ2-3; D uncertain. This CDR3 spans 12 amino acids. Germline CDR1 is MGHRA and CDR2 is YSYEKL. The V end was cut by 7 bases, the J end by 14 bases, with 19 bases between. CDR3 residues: CASNRFGSPRYF. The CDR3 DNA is TGCGCCAGCAATCGCTTCGGTTCCCCAAGGTATTTT.

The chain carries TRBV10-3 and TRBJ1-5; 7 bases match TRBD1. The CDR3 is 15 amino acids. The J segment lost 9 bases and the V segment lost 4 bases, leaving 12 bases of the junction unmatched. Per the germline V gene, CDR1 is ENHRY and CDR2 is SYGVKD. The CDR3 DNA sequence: TGTGCCATCAGTGCACAGGGGTTTTTTTTGTCGCCCCAGCATTTT. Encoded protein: CAISAQGFFLSPQHF.

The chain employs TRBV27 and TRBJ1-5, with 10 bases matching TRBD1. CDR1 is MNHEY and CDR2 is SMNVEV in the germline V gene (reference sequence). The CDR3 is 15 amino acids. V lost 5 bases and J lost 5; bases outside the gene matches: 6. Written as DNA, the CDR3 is TGTGCCAGCAGTCCCGGGACAGGGGTGCATCAGCCCCAGCATTTT. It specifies CASSPGTGVHQPQHF.

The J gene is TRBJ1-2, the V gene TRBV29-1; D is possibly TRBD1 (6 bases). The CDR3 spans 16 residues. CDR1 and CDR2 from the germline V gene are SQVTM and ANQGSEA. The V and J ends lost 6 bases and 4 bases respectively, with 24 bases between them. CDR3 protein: CSVRLPGVSSLYGYTF. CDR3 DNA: TGCAGCGTGCGCCTCCCAGGGGTGTCCTCCCTCTATGGCTACACCTTC.

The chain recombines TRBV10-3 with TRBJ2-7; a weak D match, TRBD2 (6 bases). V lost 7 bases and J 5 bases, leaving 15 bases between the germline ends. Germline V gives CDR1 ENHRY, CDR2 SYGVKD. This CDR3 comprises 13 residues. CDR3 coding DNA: TGTGCCATCACCCCTGGGGGGAAAAACGAGCAGTACTTC. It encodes CAITPGGKNEQYF.

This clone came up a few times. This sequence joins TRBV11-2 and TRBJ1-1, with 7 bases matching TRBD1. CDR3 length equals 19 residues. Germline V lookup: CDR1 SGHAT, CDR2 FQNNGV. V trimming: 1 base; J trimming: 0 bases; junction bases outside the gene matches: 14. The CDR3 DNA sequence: TGTGCCAGCAGCTTAGTGTCGGTGACAGGGAAGAACTTGAACACTGAAGCTTTCTTT. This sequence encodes CASSLVSVTGKNLNTEAFF.

The CDR3 sequence: CASSRPAGGLRGVRETQYF. The CDR3 DNA reads TGTGCCAGCAGCAGGCCGGCGGGGGGGCTGAGGGGGGTGAGGGAGACCCAGTACTTC. The genes are TRBV28 and TRBJ2-5; TRBD2 matches 9 bases. Germline V lookup: CDR1 MDHEN, CDR2 SYDVKM. V was clipped by 6 bases and J by 5 bases; unmatched bases: 22. This CDR3 spans 19 amino acids.

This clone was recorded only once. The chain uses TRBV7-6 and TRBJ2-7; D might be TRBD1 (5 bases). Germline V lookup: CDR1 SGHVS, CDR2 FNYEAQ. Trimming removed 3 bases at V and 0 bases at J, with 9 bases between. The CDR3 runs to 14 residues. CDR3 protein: CASSFGHTSYEQYF. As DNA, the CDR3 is TGTGCCAGCAGCTTTGGACATACCTCCTACGAGCAGTACTTC.

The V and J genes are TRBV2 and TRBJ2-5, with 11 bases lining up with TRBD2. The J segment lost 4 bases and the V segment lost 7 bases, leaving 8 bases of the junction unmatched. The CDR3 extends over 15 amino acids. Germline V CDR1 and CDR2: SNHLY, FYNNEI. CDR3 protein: CASNGLAGGRETQYF. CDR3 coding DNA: TGTGCCAGCAATGGGCTAGCGGGAGGACGAGAGACCCAGTACTTC.

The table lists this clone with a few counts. The CDR3 sequence is CASSELTDTGELFF. DNA for the CDR3: TGTGCCAGCAGTGAACTAACAGACACCGGGGAGCTGTTTTTT. The V and J genes are TRBV6-1 and TRBJ2-2; D unresolved. CDR1 MNHNS and CDR2 SASEGT come from the germline V gene. This CDR3 comprises 14 residues. V lost 2 bases to trimming and J lost 3 bases, with 7 bases between them.

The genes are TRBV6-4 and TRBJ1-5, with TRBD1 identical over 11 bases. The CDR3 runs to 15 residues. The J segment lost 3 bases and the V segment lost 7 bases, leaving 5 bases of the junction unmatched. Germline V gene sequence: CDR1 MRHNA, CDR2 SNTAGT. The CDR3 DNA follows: TGTGCCAGCAACCCGGACAGGGGGCTCAATCAGCCCCAGCATTTT. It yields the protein CASNPDRGLNQPQHF.

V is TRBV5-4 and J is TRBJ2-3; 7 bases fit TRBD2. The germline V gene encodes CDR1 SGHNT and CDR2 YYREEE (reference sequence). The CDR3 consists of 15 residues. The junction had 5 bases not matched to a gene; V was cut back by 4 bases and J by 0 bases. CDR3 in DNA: TGTGCCAGCAGCCATCCGGGGGGAAGCACAGATACGCAGTATTTT. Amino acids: CASSHPGGSTDTQYF. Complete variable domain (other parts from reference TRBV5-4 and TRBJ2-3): ETGVTQSPTHLIKTRGQQVTLRCSSQSGHNTVSWYQQALGQGPQFIFQYYREEENGRGNFPPRFSGLQFPNYSSELNVNALELDDSALYLCASSHPGGSTDTQYFGPGTRLTVL.

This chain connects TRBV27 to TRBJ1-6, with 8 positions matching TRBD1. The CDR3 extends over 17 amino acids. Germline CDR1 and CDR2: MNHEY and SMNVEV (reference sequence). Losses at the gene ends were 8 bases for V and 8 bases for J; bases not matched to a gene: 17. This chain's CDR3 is CASQLLNRDRRDSPLHF. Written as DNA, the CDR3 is TGTGCCAGCCAATTACTTAACCGGGACAGGCGAGATTCACCCCTCCACTTT.

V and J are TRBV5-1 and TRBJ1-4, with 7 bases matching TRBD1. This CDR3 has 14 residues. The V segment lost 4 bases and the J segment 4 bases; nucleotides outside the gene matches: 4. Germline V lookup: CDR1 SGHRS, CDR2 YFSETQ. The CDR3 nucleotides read TGCGCCAGCAGCCTTAACAGGGGTAATGAAAAACTGTTTTTT. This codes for CASSLNRGNEKLFF. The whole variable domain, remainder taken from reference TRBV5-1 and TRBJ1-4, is KAGVTQTPRYLIKTRGQQVTLSCSPISGHRSVSWYQQTPGQGLQFLFEYFSETQRNKGNFPGRFSGRQFSNSRSEMNVSTLELGDSALYLCASSLNRGNEKLFFGSGTQLSVL.